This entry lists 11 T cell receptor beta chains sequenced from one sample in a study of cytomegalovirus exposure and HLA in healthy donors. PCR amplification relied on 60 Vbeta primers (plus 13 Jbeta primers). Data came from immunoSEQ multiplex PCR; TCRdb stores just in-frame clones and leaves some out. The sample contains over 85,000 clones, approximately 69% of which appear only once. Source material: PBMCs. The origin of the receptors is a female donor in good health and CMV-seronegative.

As DNA, the CDR3 is TGTGCCAGCAACGAACTCCGGGACAGGGTCAATGAGCAGTTCTTC. It codes for CASNELRDRVNEQFF. This chain joins TRBV7-9 and TRBJ2-1, with 9 positions matching TRBD1. Trimming took 7 bases from V and 6 from J; bases not matched to a gene: 10. The CDR3 has 15 residues. Germline CDR1 and CDR2: SEHNR and FQNEAQ (reference sequence).

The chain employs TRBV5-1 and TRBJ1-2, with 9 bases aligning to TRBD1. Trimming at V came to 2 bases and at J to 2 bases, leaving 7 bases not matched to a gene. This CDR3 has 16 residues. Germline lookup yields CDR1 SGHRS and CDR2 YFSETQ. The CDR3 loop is CASSFAPGQGNYGYTF. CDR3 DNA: TGCGCCAGCAGCTTCGCCCCCGGACAGGGGAACTATGGCTACACCTTC.

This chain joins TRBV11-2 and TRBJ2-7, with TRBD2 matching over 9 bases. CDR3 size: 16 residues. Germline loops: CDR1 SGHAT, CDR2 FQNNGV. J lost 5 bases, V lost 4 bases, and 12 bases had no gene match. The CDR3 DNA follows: TGTGCCAGCAGCTCACCCCCGGGACTAGCAGTCCACGAGCAGTACTTC. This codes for CASSSPPGLAVHEQYF.

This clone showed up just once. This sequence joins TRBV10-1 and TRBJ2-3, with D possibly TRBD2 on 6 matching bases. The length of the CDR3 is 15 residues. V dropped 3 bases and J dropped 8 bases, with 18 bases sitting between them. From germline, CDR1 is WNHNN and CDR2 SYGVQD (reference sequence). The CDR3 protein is CASSDPASGEATQYF. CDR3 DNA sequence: TGCGCCAGCAGTGATCCCGCCTCGGGAGAAGCTACGCAGTATTTT.

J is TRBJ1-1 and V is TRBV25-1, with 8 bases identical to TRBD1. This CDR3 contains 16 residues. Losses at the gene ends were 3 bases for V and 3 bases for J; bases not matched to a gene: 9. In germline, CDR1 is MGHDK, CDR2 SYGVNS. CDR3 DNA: TGTGCCAGCAGTGATCCGCGGACAGGGCAGGACACTGAAGCTTTCTTT. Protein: CASSDPRTGQDTEAFF.

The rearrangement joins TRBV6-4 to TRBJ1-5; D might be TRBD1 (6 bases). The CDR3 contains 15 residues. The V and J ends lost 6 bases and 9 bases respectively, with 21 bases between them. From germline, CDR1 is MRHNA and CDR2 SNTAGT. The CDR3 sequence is CASSPKGDTTPPQHF. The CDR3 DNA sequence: TGTGCCAGCAGCCCTAAAGGGGACACCACGCCGCCCCAGCATTTT.

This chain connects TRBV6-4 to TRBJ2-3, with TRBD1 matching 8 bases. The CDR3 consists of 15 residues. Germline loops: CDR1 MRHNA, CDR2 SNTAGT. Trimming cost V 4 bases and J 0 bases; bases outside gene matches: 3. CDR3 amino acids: CASSATGGSTDTQYF. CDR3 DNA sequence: TGTGCCAGCAGTGCCACAGGGGGGAGCACAGATACGCAGTATTTT.

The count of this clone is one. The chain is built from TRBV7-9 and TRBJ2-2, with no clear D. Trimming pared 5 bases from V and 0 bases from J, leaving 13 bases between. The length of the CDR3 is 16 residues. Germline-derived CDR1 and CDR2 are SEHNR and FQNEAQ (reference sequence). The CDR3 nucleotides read TGTGCCAGCAGCCAGCGCCAGACCTCGAACACCGGGGAGCTGTTTTTT. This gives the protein CASSQRQTSNTGELFF. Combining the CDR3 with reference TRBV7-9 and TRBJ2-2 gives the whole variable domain DTGVSQNPRHKITKRGQNVTFRCDPISEHNRLYWYRQTLGQGPEFLTYFQNEAQLEKSRLLSDRFSAERPKGSFSTLEIQRTEQGDSAMYLCASSQRQTSNTGELFFGEGSRLTVL.

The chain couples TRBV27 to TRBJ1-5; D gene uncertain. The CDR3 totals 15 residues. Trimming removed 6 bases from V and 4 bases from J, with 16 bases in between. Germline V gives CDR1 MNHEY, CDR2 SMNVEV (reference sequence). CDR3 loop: CASSLVWSTNQPQHF. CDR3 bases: TGTGCCAGCAGCTTAGTTTGGTCGACAAATCAGCCCCAGCATTTT.

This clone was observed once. The chain's CDR3 is CASSPLASGANVLTF. The CDR3 DNA reads TGTGCCAGCTCACCACTGGCCTCTGGGGCCAACGTCCTGACTTTC. The chain uses TRBV18 and TRBJ2-6; no reliable D call. The CDR3 totals 15 residues. With 1 base removed from V and 0 bases from J, the gap between germline ends came to 4 bases. Germline loops: CDR1 KGHSH, CDR2 LQKENI.

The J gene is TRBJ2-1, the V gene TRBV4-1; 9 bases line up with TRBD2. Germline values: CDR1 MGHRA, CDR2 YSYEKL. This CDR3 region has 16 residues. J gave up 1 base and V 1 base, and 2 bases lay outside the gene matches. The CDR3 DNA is TGCGCCAGCAGCCAAGGGCGGGAGGGGTCCTACAATGAGCAGTTCTTC. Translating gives CASSQGREGSYNEQFF.